The next 7 T cell receptor beta chains were all read from a single sample in a study of Graves' ophthalmopathy and Graves' hyperthyroidism. The TCR beta CDR3 regions underwent amplification from RNA transcripts. An initial RT-PCR round employing HTBI primers preceded a second-round multiplex PCR. One entry per CDR3 protein results from TCRdb running MiXCR on the multiplex PCR reads. Of a few hundred thousand distinct CDR3 sequences listed, approximately 18% are singletons. The sequencing sample was made of peripheral blood. The receptors derive from an adult woman with stable Graves' hyperthyroidism.

This clonotype was seen repeatedly, ten times or more. The V gene is TRBV12-3 or TRBV12-4, the J gene TRBJ1-1; D is unresolved. Trimming removed 4 bases at V and 7 bases at J, with 13 bases between. The CDR3 totals 13 residues. DNA of the CDR3: TGTGCCAGCAGTTCGTCCCGGCCTGATGAAGCTTTCTTT. It yields the protein CASSSSRPDEAFF.

This clonotype was counted ten times or more. The chain carries TRBV4-2 and TRBJ2-7; 11 bases agree with TRBD2. This CDR3 is built from 16 residues. Germline-derived CDR1 and CDR2 are LGHNA and YNFKEQ. V trimming: 4 bases; J trimming: 5 bases; junction bases outside the gene matches: 10. The CDR3 DNA sequence: TGTGCCAGCAGCCCCCGACTAGCGGGAAGGGGGGACGAGCAGTACTTC. Its protein is CASSPRLAGRGDEQYF.

This clonotype occurred many times. The V call is TRBV7-2, the J call TRBJ2-5; D is unclear. The germline CDR1 and CDR2 sequences are SGHTA and FQGNSA. Trimming cost V 3 bases and J 2 bases, with 13 bases left between them. This CDR3 contains 15 residues. The CDR3 loop reads CASSLAFVGQETQYF. The DNA of the CDR3 is TGTGCCAGCAGCTTGGCGTTTGTGGGGCAAGAGACCCAGTACTTC.

This clonotype has just one count. The chain joins TRBV6-1 to TRBJ1-1, with D maybe TRBD1 (5 bases). The CDR3 consists of 13 residues. V lost 1 base and J 11 bases, leaving 14 bases between the germline ends. Germline V CDR1 and CDR2: MNHNS, SASEGT. The CDR3 spells CASSEGAGPSAFF. DNA of the CDR3: TGTGCCAGCAGTGAAGGGGCAGGGCCGTCTGCTTTCTTT.

The CDR3 DNA reads TGTGCCATCAGTGAGTCCTGGGGACAGACGAGCGGCTACACCTTC. It codes for CAISESWGQTSGYTF. The chain is built from TRBV10-3 and TRBJ1-2; TRBD1 aligns across 7 bases. The CDR3 is 15 residues long. In germline, CDR1 is ENHRY, CDR2 SYGVKD. The V gene end was trimmed by 0 bases and the J gene end by 8 bases; junction bases not matched to a gene: 9.

In its sample, this clonotype was seen a few times. This chain links TRBV3-1 with TRBJ2-2; TRBD1 matches at 7 bases. The germline V gene encodes CDR1 LGHDT and CDR2 YNNKEL (reference sequence). The CDR3 runs 14 residues. Unmatched junction bases numbered 5, after V lost 3 bases and J lost 7 bases. The CDR3 reads CASSHQQGRGELFF. The CDR3 DNA follows: TGTGCCAGCAGCCATCAACAGGGGCGCGGGGAGCTGTTTTTT.

This clonotype was counted many times. The chain carries TRBV24-1 and TRBJ1-5, with D perhaps matching TRBD1 (6 bases). The V gene lost 3 bases and the J gene lost 5 bases, with 16 bases spanning the gap. The CDR3 length is 16 residues. The germline CDR1 and CDR2 sequences are KGHDR and SFDVKD. The CDR3 loop reads CATSDPAQGNHQPQHF. The CDR3 DNA is TGTGCCACCAGTGATCCAGCACAGGGAAATCATCAGCCCCAGCATTTT.